These T cell receptor beta chains were read from a single sample in a study of T cells in Graves' hyperthyroidism and ophthalmopathy. One entry per CDR3 protein results from TCRdb running MiXCR on the multiplex PCR reads. This table has some 550,000 distinct CDR3 sequences, 15% to 20% appearing once. Material: blood. These receptors were collected from a woman aged 40 to 49 with Graves' ophthalmopathy. Each CDR3 is given with its conserved first and last residue. Each record gives: D gene, V gene, clone size, J gene, CDR3 DNA, CDR3 protein. A D gene is named only where the DNA matches it firmly. Clone size is not always given. Where it is, it says once, few, many or a class for expanded clones.

>NA|TRBV7-9|NA|TRBJ2-7
TGTGCCAGCAGCTTAGCTAGCGACTCCTACGAGCAGTACTTC
CASSLASDSYEQYF
>NA|TRBV28|many|TRBJ2-4
TGTGCCAGCGCCGTTCTCTCCCCTCTAGCCAAAAACATTCAGTACTTC
CASAVLSPLAKNIQYF
>TRBD1|TRBV5-1|NA|TRBJ1-1
TGCGCCAGCAGCTTGGAGCAGGGGGCGCAGGTCACTGAAGCTTTCTTT
CASSLEQGAQVTEAFF
>TRBD2|TRBV7-9|NA|TRBJ2-1
TGTGCCAGCAGCTCAGTCCGGGAGGTCTCCTACAATGAGCAGTTCTTC
CASSSVREVSYNEQFF
>NA|TRBV5-6|NA|TRBJ2-4
TGTGCCAGCAGCTTGGGGGATGGGCCCCAGGGAGAAAACATTCAGTACTTC
CASSLGDGPQGENIQYF
>TRBD1|TRBV5-1|few|TRBJ1-5
TGCGCCAGCAGCCCGACAGGGGGCTCAATTGGTAATCAGCCCCAGCATTTT
CASSPTGGSIGNQPQHF
>TRBD2|TRBV28|once|TRBJ2-6
TGTGCCAGCAGTTTACTTAGACTAGCGGGAGTTGGGGGGGCCAACGTCCTGACTTTC
CASSLLRLAGVGGANVLTF
>TRBD2|TRBV9|NA|TRBJ2-7
TGTGCCAGCAGCGTAGGGCCCGTTGCCTGGGCTAGCGGGAGAGGCGAGCAGTACTTC
CASSVGPVAWASGRGEQYF
>NA|TRBV28|NA|TRBJ1-3
TGTGCCAGCAGTTTACAGGGCCTGCACACCATATATTTT
CASSLQGLHTIYF
>TRBD2|TRBV15|many|TRBJ2-7
TGTGCCACCTCCTTGGACATAAGCGGGAGCTACGAGCAGTACTTC
CATSLDISGSYEQYF
>TRBD1|TRBV19|NA|TRBJ1-1
TGTGCCAGTAGGACAGGGGGACGAAGCACTGAAGCTTTCTTT
CASRTGGRSTEAFF
>TRBD1|TRBV4-1|few|TRBJ1-4
TGCGCCAGCAGCCAAGCCTGGACAGGGAGTAATGAAAAACTGTTTTTT
CASSQAWTGSNEKLFF
>NA|TRBV18|many|TRBJ2-5
TGTGCCAGCTCACCGACACGGGAGGAGACCCAGTACTTC
CASSPTREETQYF
>NA|TRBV7-2|NA|TRBJ2-3
TGTGCCAGCAGCTCAGGAAGGGATTATCAACGTACGCAGTATTTT
CASSSGRDYQRTQYF
>TRBD1|TRBV2|many|TRBJ2-3
TGTGCCAGCACTGGGACAGGAGCACCGGATACGCAGTATTTT
CASTGTGAPDTQYF
>TRBD2|TRBV7-6|NA|TRBJ2-2
TGTGCCAGCAGCCGTGGGACTAGCGGAACCGGGAAGCTGTTTTTT
CASSRGTSGTGKLFF
>NA|TRBV7-2|many|TRBJ2-7
TGTGCCAGCAGCTCACCAAACCTCTACGAGCAGTACTTC
CASSSPNLYEQYF
>NA|TRBV18|NA|TRBJ1-3
TGTGCCAGCTCACCAAATTCCTCCCCATACTCTGGAAACACCATATATTTT
CASSPNSSPYSGNTIYF
>NA|TRBV5-1|NA|TRBJ2-1
TGCGCCAGCAGGAGGGAGAATTACAATGAGCAGTTCTTC
CASRRENYNEQFF